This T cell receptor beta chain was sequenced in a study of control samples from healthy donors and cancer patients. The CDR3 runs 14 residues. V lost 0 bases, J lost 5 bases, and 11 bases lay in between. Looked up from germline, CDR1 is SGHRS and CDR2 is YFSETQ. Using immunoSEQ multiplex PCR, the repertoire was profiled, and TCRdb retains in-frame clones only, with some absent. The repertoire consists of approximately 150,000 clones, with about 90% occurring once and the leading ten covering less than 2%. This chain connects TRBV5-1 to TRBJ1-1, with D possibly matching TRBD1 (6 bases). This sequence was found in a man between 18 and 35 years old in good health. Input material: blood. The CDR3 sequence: CASSLEGGETEAFF. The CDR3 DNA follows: TGCGCCAGCAGCTTGGAAGGGGGGGAAACTGAAGCTTTCTTT.